These 27 T cell receptor beta chains originate from one sample sequenced in a study of cytomegalovirus exposure and HLA in healthy donors. With 60 Vbeta and 13 Jbeta primers, the PCR was carried out. The protocol was immunoSEQ multiplex PCR, while the TCRdb copy is restricted to in-frame clones and leaves out a portion. The sample yields 100,000 to 150,000 clones, about four fifths seen once. Material for sequencing was PBMCs. Receptors originate from a female donor in good health and CMV-seropositive.

The chain carries TRBV4-3 and TRBJ1-2; D unclear. This CDR3 is built from 16 residues. Germline CDR1 and CDR2: LGHNA and YSLEER. Trimming stripped 4 bases from V and 3 bases from J, with 18 bases between. The DNA for the CDR3 is TGCGCCAGCAGCCCCCCCGGTGGGCGCCTCCACTATGGCTACACCTTC. Encoded protein: CASSPPGGRLHYGYTF.

The chain is built from TRBV5-1 and TRBJ1-2; the match to TRBD1 covers 8 bases. The CDR3 spans 14 residues. Per the germline V gene, CDR1 is SGHRS and CDR2 is YFSETQ. V was pared by 7 bases and J by 3 bases, with 8 bases of the junction left unmatched. This CDR3 is CASASGGADYGYTF. The CDR3 DNA reads TGCGCCAGCGCCTCAGGGGGCGCGGACTATGGCTACACCTTC.

This sequence joins TRBV10-3 and TRBJ2-1; 7 positions agree with TRBD2. The germline V gene encodes CDR1 ENHRY and CDR2 SYGVKD. The CDR3 runs to 15 residues. Germline trimming cut 9 bases from V and 8 bases from J; bases unmatched to any gene: 16. In nucleotides, the CDR3 is TGTGCCATAAACCAAAACGGGGGGAGTAGGGATGAGCAGTTCTTC. Translated: CAINQNGGSRDEQFF.

The rearrangement links TRBV25-1 to TRBJ2-2; no firm D call. The length of the CDR3 is 14 residues. Germline values: CDR1 MGHDK, CDR2 SYGVNS. Between the trimmed V and J ends, which lost 1 base and 1 base, there was a span of 4 bases. This CDR3 reads CASSESQNTGELFF. CDR3 DNA: TGTGCCAGCAGTGAATCCCAGAACACCGGGGAGCTGTTTTTT.

V is TRBV7-9 and J is TRBJ1-1; maybe TRBD1 (5 bases). The CDR3 extends over 14 amino acids. V lost 3 bases and J lost 4, with 12 bases in between. Germline CDR1 and CDR2: SEHNR and FQNEAQ (reference sequence). This CDR3 reads CASSFVQGITEAFF. For the CDR3, the DNA is TGTGCCAGCAGCTTTGTCCAGGGAATCACTGAAGCTTTCTTT. The full variable domain, with the rest looked up from reference TRBV7-9 and TRBJ1-1, is DTGVSQNPRHKITKRGQNVTFRCDPISEHNRLYWYRQTLGQGPEFLTYFQNEAQLEKSRLLSDRFSAERPKGSFSTLEIQRTEQGDSAMYLCASSFVQGITEAFFGQGTRLTVV.

The rearrangement joins TRBV29-1 to TRBJ2-1, with TRBD2 matching over 10 bases. Germline loops: CDR1 SQVTM, CDR2 ANQGSEA. The ends lost 2 bases at V and 0 bases at J; junction bases unmatched: 10. The CDR3 contains 18 residues. The CDR3 nucleotides read TGCAGCGTTGAATTTAGGGCTAGCGGGGGAGCCTCCTACAATGAGCAGTTCTTC. This codes for CSVEFRASGGASYNEQFF.

There are a few counts of this clone. The genes are TRBV6-1 and TRBJ1-6; TRBD1 matches at 8 bases. CDR1 and CDR2 (germline): MNHNS, SASEGT. The length of the CDR3 is 17 residues. V dropped 4 bases and J dropped 6; count of bases not matched to a gene: 11. The CDR3 bases are TGTGCCAGCAGTGGGGAGACAGGGGTGGGCCTTAATTCACCCCTCCACTTT. Its protein is CASSGETGVGLNSPLHF.

The genes are TRBV21-1 and TRBJ2-5; TRBD1 reflects the table's D call only, with no check against the DNA. TRBV21-1 counts as a pseudogene. The CDR3 length is 14 residues. CDR3 residues: CASTPDRGNETQYF. CDR3 nucleotides: TGTGCCAGCACCCCGGACAGGGGGAATGAGACCCAGTACTTC.

V and J are TRBV30 and TRBJ1-1, with a possible D match to TRBD1 (5 bases). With 3 bases removed from V and 0 bases from J, the gap between germline ends came to 20 bases. The CDR3 has 17 residues. CDR1 and CDR2 from the germline V gene are GTSNPN and SVGIG (reference sequence). The CDR3 sequence is CAWRGGGTGRMNTEAFF. The CDR3 DNA is TGTGCCTGGAGGGGGGGAGGGACGGGACGGATGAACACTGAAGCTTTCTTT.

V usage is TRBV19 and J usage is TRBJ2-1; 11 positions match TRBD2. Germline CDR1 reads LNHDA; CDR2 reads SQIVND (reference sequence). This CDR3 region has 16 residues. The junction had 9 bases not matched to a gene; V was cut back by 7 bases and J by 4 bases. CDR3 nucleotide sequence: TGTGCCAGTACCCGAAGCGCTAGCGGGGGGTACAATGAGCAGTTCTTC. This codes for CASTRSASGGYNEQFF.

This clone was recorded a few times. J is TRBJ1-4 and V is TRBV25-1, with a tentative D call TRBD1 (6 bases). The V end lost 7 bases, the J end lost 0 bases, and 12 bases lay between the germline ends. Germline CDR1 and CDR2: MGHDK and SYGVNS. The CDR3 runs to 15 residues. CDR3 DNA: TGTGCCAGCATTCCGGGGGGCGCAACTAATGAAAAACTGTTTTTT. This codes for CASIPGGATNEKLFF.

V gene TRBV6-5 combines with J gene TRBJ1-3; D call uncertain. V shed 0 bases and J shed 0 bases, with 6 bases lying between them. The CDR3 spans 15 residues. Per germline, CDR1 MNHEY and CDR2 SVGAGI. Here the CDR3 reads CASSYSLNSGNTIYF. The CDR3, as DNA: TGTGCCAGCAGTTACTCCCTAAACTCTGGAAACACCATATATTTT.

The genes are TRBV7-3 and TRBJ1-2; D not resolved. The length of the CDR3 is 17 residues. Trimming left V 0 bases short and J 2 bases short, with 16 bases between. CDR1 SGHTA and CDR2 FQGTGA come from the germline V gene. CDR3 bases: TGTGCCAGCAGCTTAACGTTTTCCGATACACCCAACTATGGCTACACCTTC. It is translated as CASSLTFSDTPNYGYTF.

This clone showed up just once. This rearrangement joins TRBV4-1 to TRBJ1-5, with 7 nucleotides matching TRBD1. The CDR3 contains 16 residues. Trimming took 0 bases from V and 3 from J; bases not matched to a gene: 5. CDR1 and CDR2 from the germline V gene are MGHRA and YSYEKL. CDR3 sequence (DNA): TGCGCCAGCAGCCAAGATCGGGGGACAGTCAATCAGCCCCAGCATTTT. The encoded protein is CASSQDRGTVNQPQHF.

The J gene is TRBJ1-5, the V gene TRBV13; weak D call: TRBD1 (6 bases). The CDR3 spans 14 residues. Germline values: CDR1 PRHDT, CDR2 FYEKMQ (reference sequence). The ends were cut back, 5 bases at V and 2 bases at J, with 10 bases in the middle. The CDR3 region has the DNA TGTGCCAGCAGCCCCGGACAGCGCAATCAGCCCCAGCATTTT. It encodes CASSPGQRNQPQHF.

CDR3 sequence: CASSQGLGDYGYTF. CDR3 bases: TGCGCCAGCAGCCAGGGGCTTGGGGACTATGGCTACACCTTC. J is TRBJ1-2 and V is TRBV5-1; perhaps TRBD1 as D (6 bases). V was cut by 4 bases and J by 3 bases, with 13 bases left in between. Per the germline V gene, CDR1 is SGHRS and CDR2 is YFSETQ. The CDR3 sequence is 14 residues long.

This clone was observed a handful of times. This rearrangement joins TRBV11-3 to TRBJ2-2; 7 bases fit TRBD1. The CDR3 spans 14 residues. Germline assignment: CDR1 SGHNT and CDR2 YENEEA. V lost 1 base and J lost 6; bases outside the gene matches: 2. For the CDR3, the DNA is TGTGCCAGCAGCTTAGTACAGGGGTCCGGGGAGCTGTTTTTT. It specifies CASSLVQGSGELFF.

This chain joins TRBV9 and TRBJ2-2, with D perhaps TRBD2 (5 bases). Trimming removed 4 bases at V and 0 bases at J, with 13 bases between. Germline V gene sequence: CDR1 SGDLS, CDR2 YYNGEE. This CDR3 region has 16 residues. The chain's CDR3 is CASSPGGFANTGELFF. The CDR3, as DNA: TGTGCCAGCAGCCCCGGCGGGTTCGCGAACACCGGGGAGCTGTTTTTT.

The V call is TRBV6-5, the J call TRBJ2-5, with TRBD1 identical over 9 bases. Germline CDR1 is MNHEY and CDR2 is SVGAGI. This CDR3 contains 15 residues. The J segment lost 3 bases and the V segment lost 5 bases, leaving 7 bases of the junction unmatched. CDR3 bases: TGTGCCAGCAGTCCACCGGGACAGGGAAAAGAGACCCAGTACTTC. Its protein product is CASSPPGQGKETQYF.

The chain carries TRBV7-3 and TRBJ1-2; no clear D. Germline V CDR1 and CDR2: SGHTA, FQGTGA. CDR3 length equals 13 residues. V lost 4 bases and J 4 bases, leaving 10 bases between the germline ends. The CDR3 loop reads CASSSGSGYGYTF. The CDR3 DNA sequence: TGTGCCAGCAGCTCCGGCTCGGGCTATGGCTACACCTTC.

The rearrangement joins TRBV5-4 to TRBJ2-7; possibly TRBD2 for D (5 bases). Germline CDR1 SGHNT, CDR2 YYREEE (reference sequence). The CDR3 totals 15 residues. V was clipped by 0 bases and J by 1 base, with 11 bases between them. The CDR3 nucleotides read TGTGCCAGCAGCTTGGTGGCTCGGGGATCCTACGAGCAGTACTTC. Translation: CASSLVARGSYEQYF.

The genes are TRBV7-2 and TRBJ2-7, with a weak D call TRBD2 (6 bases). Germline loops: CDR1 SGHTA, CDR2 FQGNSA. The CDR3 extends over 15 amino acids. V was shortened by 3 bases and J by 0 bases, with 12 bases between the two germline ends. CDR3 residues: CASSFIAASSYEQYF. The CDR3 DNA is TGTGCCAGCAGCTTTATAGCGGCAAGCTCCTACGAGCAGTACTTC.

The chain combines TRBV30 with TRBJ1-6; tentative D call: TRBD1 (6 bases). The V and J ends lost 4 bases and 9 bases respectively, with 16 bases between them. The germline gives CDR1 GTSNPN, CDR2 SVGIG (reference sequence). This CDR3 has 14 residues. CDR3 amino acids: CAWNQGGTRSPLHF. The CDR3 region has the DNA TGTGCCTGGAACCAGGGAGGGACACGTTCACCCCTCCACTTT.

The V and J genes are TRBV7-6 and TRBJ1-2; D may be TRBD1 (5 bases). This CDR3 contains 15 residues. Germline CDR1 is SGHVS and CDR2 is FNYEAQ. V shed 1 base and J shed 4 bases, with 13 bases lying between them. Here the CDR3 reads CASSLVQDSAYGYTF. CDR3 DNA: TGTGCCAGCAGCTTAGTCCAAGACAGTGCCTATGGCTACACCTTC.

The V and J genes are TRBV18 and TRBJ1-5; 8 bases agree with TRBD1. The CDR3 is made up of 16 amino acids. With V trimmed by 2 bases and J by 2 bases, 5 bases remained unmatched. Germline V gene lookup returns CDR1 KGHSH and CDR2 LQKENI. Here the CDR3 reads CASSPNDRGGNQPQHF. In DNA, the CDR3 is TGTGCCAGCTCACCAAATGACAGGGGTGGCAATCAGCCCCAGCATTTT.

The V call is TRBV6-5, the J call TRBJ1-2, with D tentatively TRBD1 (5 bases). Trimming removed 2 bases at V and 6 bases at J, with 13 bases between. The CDR3 is 14 residues long. From germline, CDR1 is MNHEY and CDR2 SVGAGI. CDR3 loop: CASSYRGLGDGYTF. For the CDR3, the DNA is TGTGCCAGCAGTTACAGGGGACTCGGGGATGGCTACACCTTC.

This clone was observed a few times. The chain is built from TRBV5-5 and TRBJ1-4, with unresolved D. Germline CDR1 reads SGHKS; CDR2 reads YYEKEE (reference sequence). This CDR3 spans 16 amino acids. Trimming shortened V by 0 bases and J by 0 bases, and 9 bases separated the two germline ends. CDR3 sequence: CASSLESGATNEKLFF. CDR3 sequence (DNA): TGTGCCAGCAGCTTGGAATCGGGTGCAACTAATGAAAAACTGTTTTTT. Filled out from reference TRBV5-5 and TRBJ1-4, the complete variable domain reads DAGVTQSPTHLIKTRGQQVTLRCSPISGHKSVSWYQQVLGQGPQFIFQYYEKEERGRGNFPDRFSARQFPNYSSELNVNALLLGDSALYLCASSLESGATNEKLFFGSGTQLSVL.